The 17 T cell receptor beta chains below come from one sample, sequenced in a study of sequential checkpoint blockade in melanoma. Treatment indicated: randomized to nivolumab then ipilimumab (arm A) or the reverse (arm B). The method was immunoSEQ multiplex PCR; TCRdb's version includes in-frame clones alone and lacks a portion of them. The table lists around 16,000 clones, 90% to 95% of them singletons. The sequencing here drew on CD8+ T cells sorted from blood (inferred from file names), taken from a patient given nivolumab and ipilimumab in sequence. The receptor source for this set is a human donor with melanoma.

This chain connects TRBV2 to TRBJ2-7, with 9 bases identical to TRBD1. The CDR3 has 13 amino acids. Germline trimming cut 5 bases from V and 2 bases from J; bases unmatched to any gene: 1. Germline CDR1 reads SNHLY; CDR2 reads FYNNEI. DNA of the CDR3: TGTGCCAGCAGTCGGACAGGGGCCTACGAGCAGTACTTC. This sequence encodes CASSRTGAYEQYF.

V is TRBV7-2 and J is TRBJ1-6; no definite D call. Trimming removed 0 bases at V and 0 bases at J, with 9 bases between. CDR1 and CDR2 from the germline V gene are SGHTA and FQGNSA. CDR3 length: 17 amino acids. CDR3 bases: TGTGCCAGCAGCTTAGCAGATCTTAGCTCCTATAATTCACCCCTCCACTTT. This encodes CASSLADLSSYNSPLHF.

The genes are TRBV6-5 and TRBJ2-7; D is ambiguous. Germline CDR1 reads MNHEY; CDR2 reads SVGAGI. The CDR3 length is 12 residues. V gave up 6 bases and J gave up 2 bases, with 8 bases separating them. Here the CDR3 reads CASSLNPYEQYF. Here the CDR3 DNA reads TGTGCCAGCAGCTTAAATCCCTACGAGCAGTACTTC.

Only a few counts were recorded for this clone. The chain carries TRBV10-3 and TRBJ2-1, with 9 bases that match TRBD2. This CDR3 has 14 amino acids. Germline values: CDR1 ENHRY, CDR2 SYGVKD. J lost 7 bases, V lost 3 bases, and 4 bases had no gene match. The CDR3 region has the DNA TGTGCCATCAGTGAAGGGACTAGCTATAATGAGCAGTTCTTC. Protein product: CAISEGTSYNEQFF.

V gene TRBV27 combines with J gene TRBJ1-2; no definite D call. In germline, CDR1 is MNHEY, CDR2 SMNVEV (reference sequence). Trimming removed 2 bases at V and 3 bases at J, with 7 bases between. The CDR3 runs 13 residues. The CDR3 DNA reads as TGTGCCAGCAGTTTAACAGCAGACTATGGCTACACCTTC. This gives the protein CASSLTADYGYTF.

The CDR3 loop reads CASSLSHRAEAFF. In DNA form, the CDR3 reads TGTGCCAGCAGTTTATCCCACCGAGCTGAAGCTTTCTTT. The V and J genes are TRBV28 and TRBJ1-1, with D unclear. The CDR3 extends over 13 amino acids. The V and J ends lost 1 base and 6 bases respectively, with 9 bases between them. In germline, CDR1 is MDHEN, CDR2 SYDVKM.

J is TRBJ2-7 and V is TRBV7-3, with 10 bases that match TRBD2. The germline gives CDR1 SGHTA, CDR2 FQGTGA. The length of the CDR3 is 14 residues. The V and J ends lost 5 bases and 2 bases, in that order; junction bases with no gene match: 3. The chain's CDR3 is CASSPSGSAYEQYF. Here the CDR3 DNA reads TGTGCCAGCAGCCCTAGCGGGAGTGCCTACGAGCAGTACTTC.

V gene TRBV28 combines with J gene TRBJ1-2; D gene uncertain. Germline V gives CDR1 MDHEN, CDR2 SYDVKM. Trimming took off 2 bases at V and 4 bases at J, with 11 bases between the two ends. There are 14 residues in the CDR3. CDR3 sequence reads: CASSLLSLSYGYTF. The CDR3 nucleotides read TGTGCCAGCAGTTTACTGAGCCTCTCCTATGGCTACACCTTC.

The chain has TRBV4-1 and TRBJ1-1; the match to TRBD1 covers 7 bases. Losses at the gene ends were 5 bases for V and 2 bases for J; bases not matched to a gene: 5. The CDR3 length is 14 residues. CDR1 and CDR2 (germline): MGHRA, YSYEKL. The CDR3: CASSDGTANTEAFF. The CDR3 DNA follows: TGCGCCAGCAGCGACGGGACAGCTAACACTGAAGCTTTCTTT.

V usage is TRBV25-1 and J usage is TRBJ2-7; 7 bases agree with TRBD1. V gave up 4 bases and J gave up 2 bases; unmatched junction bases: 8. Germline CDR1 reads MGHDK; CDR2 reads SYGVNS. This CDR3 region has 15 residues. CDR3 in DNA: TGTGCCAGCAGTGTAGGGACAGTGACTCCCTACGAGCAGTACTTC. It translates to CASSVGTVTPYEQYF.

The CDR3 sequence: CASSPGPNYEQYF. CDR3 DNA: TGTGCCAGTAGTCCTGGGCCCAACTACGAGCAGTACTTC. This sequence joins TRBV19 and TRBJ2-7; no firm D call. V lost 5 bases and J lost 3, with 11 bases in between. The CDR3 is 13 amino acids. Per germline, CDR1 LNHDA and CDR2 SQIVND (reference sequence). The full variable domain, its missing parts supplied by reference TRBV19 and TRBJ2-7, is DGGITQSPKYLFRKEGQNVTLSCEQNLNHDAMYWYRQDPGQGLRLIYYSQIVNDFQKGDIAEGYSVSREKKESFPLTVTSAQKNPTAFYLCASSPGPNYEQYFGPGTRLTVT.

V is TRBV27 and J is TRBJ1-5; D may be TRBD1 (5 bases). Germline-derived CDR1 and CDR2 are MNHEY and SMNVEV (reference sequence). Trimming took 7 bases from V and 2 from J, leaving 6 bases between them. The CDR3 spans 12 residues. CDR3 DNA sequence: TGTGCCAGCACGACAGGCAATCAGCCCCAGCATTTT. Translation gives CASTTGNQPQHF.

V is TRBV15 and J is TRBJ2-7, with 9 nucleotides matching TRBD2. Germline assignment: CDR1 LNHNV and CDR2 YYDKDF (reference sequence). The CDR3 length is 16 residues. The V segment lost 4 bases and the J segment 6 bases; nucleotides outside the gene matches: 13. The CDR3, as DNA: TGTGCCACCAGCACCCCCCCCGGCGCGGGAGGGCCCGAGCAGTACTTC. Protein sequence: CATSTPPGAGGPEQYF.

The J gene is TRBJ2-7, the V gene TRBV7-9; 8 bases are a match to TRBD2. This CDR3 is built from 13 residues. Trimming took 3 bases from V and 3 from J; bases not matched to a gene: 1. Germline CDR1 is SEHNR and CDR2 is FQNEAQ (reference sequence). For the CDR3, the DNA is TGTGCCAGCAGCTTTAGCGGGAACTACGAGCAGTACTTC. This translates into CASSFSGNYEQYF.

This chain uses TRBV29-1 with TRBJ1-1, with unresolved D. Between the trimmed V and J ends, which lost 4 bases and 1 base, there was a span of 7 bases. The CDR3 has 12 amino acids. Germline V lookup: CDR1 SQVTM, CDR2 ANQGSEA. In DNA form, the CDR3 reads TGCAGCGTTGTGTCCCGGAACACTGAAGCTTTCTTT. This codes for CSVVSRNTEAFF.

The chain joins TRBV7-9 to TRBJ2-7; 8 nucleotides line up with TRBD2. The CDR3 loop spans 17 amino acids. Germline V gene lookup returns CDR1 SEHNR and CDR2 FQNEAQ (reference sequence). After removal of 2 bases from V and 3 bases from J, the junction contained 12 bases not matched to a gene. CDR3: CASSLPPGASGLYEQYF. CDR3 bases: TGTGCCAGCAGCTTACCCCCAGGGGCTAGCGGGCTCTACGAGCAGTACTTC.

CDR3 in amino acids: CASSPLEGRDYGYTF. CDR3 DNA: TGTGCCAGCTCACCCCTGGAGGGGCGCGACTATGGCTACACCTTC. This chain links TRBV18 with TRBJ1-2; D may be TRBD1 (5 bases). Between the trimmed V and J ends, which lost 3 bases and 3 bases, there was a span of 14 bases. The CDR3 runs 15 residues. Germline CDR1 and CDR2: KGHSH and LQKENI.